Below, 5 T cell receptor beta chains from the same sample are listed, as sequenced in a study of cytomegalovirus exposure and HLA in healthy donors. PCR involved 60 Vbeta and 13 Jbeta primers. Profiling relied on immunoSEQ multiplex PCR, and the TCRdb table lists in-frame clones only, not all of them. The repertoire has 95,000 to 100,000 clones, more than 70% of them found once; the top ten carry approximately 4%. Sequencing was done on a sample of PBMCs. Receptors were obtained from a man aged 30-40 years in good health and CMV-seronegative.

This clone was picked up one time. The genes are TRBV5-6 and TRBJ1-1; D call uncertain. Germline CDR1 and CDR2: SGHDT and YYEEEE. The V and J ends lost 6 bases and 3 bases respectively, with 15 bases between them. The CDR3 length is 14 residues. CDR3 bases: TGTGCCAGCACCTGGTTGAATTCGGACACTGAAGCTTTCTTT. Translation: CASTWLNSDTEAFF.

This clone is a singleton in its sample. The rearrangement joins TRBV27 to TRBJ1-1; the D is unclear. This CDR3 is built from 13 residues. CDR1 MNHEY and CDR2 SMNVEV come from the germline V gene (reference sequence). Trimming stripped 5 bases from V and 6 bases from J, with 13 bases between. CDR3 DNA sequence: TGTGCCAGCAGTCTCCTCGGGGATTCTGAAGCTTTCTTT. It specifies CASSLLGDSEAFF.

The genes are TRBV28 and TRBJ2-1; D might be TRBD2 (6 bases). There are 14 residues in the CDR3. The germline gives CDR1 MDHEN, CDR2 SYDVKM. V gave up 5 bases and J gave up 2 bases, with 10 bases separating them. The CDR3 bases are TGTGCCAGCAGTGCCGGGAGTCCCTACAATGAGCAGTTCTTC. This translates into CASSAGSPYNEQFF.

The chain couples TRBV5-8 to TRBJ2-1, with 10 bases lining up with TRBD2. Trimming took 0 bases from V and 0 from J; bases not matched to a gene: 0. Germline CDR1 reads SGHTS; CDR2 reads YDEGEE. The CDR3 runs 16 residues. The CDR3 region has the DNA TGTGCCAGCAGCTTGGGGACTAGCGGCTCCTACAATGAGCAGTTCTTC. Protein sequence: CASSLGTSGSYNEQFF.

This chain joins TRBV9 and TRBJ2-1, with 7 bases aligning to TRBD2. Germline V CDR1 and CDR2: SGDLS, YYNGEE. The junction had 4 bases not matched to a gene; V was cut back by 3 bases and J by 1 base. This CDR3 is built from 15 residues. The CDR3 region is CASSESGTSYNEQFF. The CDR3 DNA is TGTGCCAGCAGCGAGAGCGGGACGTCCTACAATGAGCAGTTCTTC.